Below, one T cell receptor (beta chain) is given with its context. Its antigen is unidentified. The data belong to a study of shared clonotypes between healthy human individuals. Data came from immunoSEQ multiplex PCR; TCRdb stores just in-frame clones and leaves some out. The table includes roughly 640,000 clones, around 97% detected once. The CDR3 contains 15 residues. The V segment lost 0 bases and the J segment 7 bases; nucleotides outside the gene matches: 6. The V gene's germline CDR1 is LGHNA and CDR2 YNFKEQ. Study-wide results and limits: Clonotypes not shared had lower generation probabilities than those common to all four donors. Tissue TCR repertoires likely differ from these blood-only repertoires.

The sequencing input was naive CD4+ T cells sorted from blood. As for subset: CD45RA+ positively selected. V and J are TRBV4-2 and TRBJ1-2; 9 nucleotides align to TRBD1. The receptor was isolated from a young woman in good health. The CDR3: CASSQDSGDRVGYTF. Here the CDR3 DNA reads TGTGCCAGCAGCCAAGATTCCGGGGACAGGGTTGGCTACACCTTC.